This T cell receptor beta chain is drawn from a study of T cells after yellow fever vaccination. Whole-study results and caveats: In FACS-sorted repertoires, abundant clonotypes from the bulk population could appear as contaminants.

This clonotype was seen a handful of times. The antigen is unknown. TCRdb reprocessed the 5' RACE reads with MiXCR, giving one entry per CDR3 protein. The sample has about 210,000 distinct CDR3 sequences; around 6.7% are singletons. Germline V lookup: CDR1 SGHTA, CDR2 FQGNSA. Trimming removed 5 bases at V and 0 bases at J, with 15 bases between. The CDR3 is made up of 16 amino acids. Sample: CD4+ T cells sorted from PBMCs, taken on the day of the yellow fever booster vaccination. The clonotype originates from a man younger than 40 who received the YFV17D yellow fever vaccine. The chain joins TRBV7-2 to TRBJ2-3, with D tentatively TRBD2 (6 bases). The CDR3 nucleotides read TGTGCCAGCAGCATTTCTAGCGCAACTAGCACAGATACGCAGTATTTT. It specifies CASSISSATSTDTQYF.